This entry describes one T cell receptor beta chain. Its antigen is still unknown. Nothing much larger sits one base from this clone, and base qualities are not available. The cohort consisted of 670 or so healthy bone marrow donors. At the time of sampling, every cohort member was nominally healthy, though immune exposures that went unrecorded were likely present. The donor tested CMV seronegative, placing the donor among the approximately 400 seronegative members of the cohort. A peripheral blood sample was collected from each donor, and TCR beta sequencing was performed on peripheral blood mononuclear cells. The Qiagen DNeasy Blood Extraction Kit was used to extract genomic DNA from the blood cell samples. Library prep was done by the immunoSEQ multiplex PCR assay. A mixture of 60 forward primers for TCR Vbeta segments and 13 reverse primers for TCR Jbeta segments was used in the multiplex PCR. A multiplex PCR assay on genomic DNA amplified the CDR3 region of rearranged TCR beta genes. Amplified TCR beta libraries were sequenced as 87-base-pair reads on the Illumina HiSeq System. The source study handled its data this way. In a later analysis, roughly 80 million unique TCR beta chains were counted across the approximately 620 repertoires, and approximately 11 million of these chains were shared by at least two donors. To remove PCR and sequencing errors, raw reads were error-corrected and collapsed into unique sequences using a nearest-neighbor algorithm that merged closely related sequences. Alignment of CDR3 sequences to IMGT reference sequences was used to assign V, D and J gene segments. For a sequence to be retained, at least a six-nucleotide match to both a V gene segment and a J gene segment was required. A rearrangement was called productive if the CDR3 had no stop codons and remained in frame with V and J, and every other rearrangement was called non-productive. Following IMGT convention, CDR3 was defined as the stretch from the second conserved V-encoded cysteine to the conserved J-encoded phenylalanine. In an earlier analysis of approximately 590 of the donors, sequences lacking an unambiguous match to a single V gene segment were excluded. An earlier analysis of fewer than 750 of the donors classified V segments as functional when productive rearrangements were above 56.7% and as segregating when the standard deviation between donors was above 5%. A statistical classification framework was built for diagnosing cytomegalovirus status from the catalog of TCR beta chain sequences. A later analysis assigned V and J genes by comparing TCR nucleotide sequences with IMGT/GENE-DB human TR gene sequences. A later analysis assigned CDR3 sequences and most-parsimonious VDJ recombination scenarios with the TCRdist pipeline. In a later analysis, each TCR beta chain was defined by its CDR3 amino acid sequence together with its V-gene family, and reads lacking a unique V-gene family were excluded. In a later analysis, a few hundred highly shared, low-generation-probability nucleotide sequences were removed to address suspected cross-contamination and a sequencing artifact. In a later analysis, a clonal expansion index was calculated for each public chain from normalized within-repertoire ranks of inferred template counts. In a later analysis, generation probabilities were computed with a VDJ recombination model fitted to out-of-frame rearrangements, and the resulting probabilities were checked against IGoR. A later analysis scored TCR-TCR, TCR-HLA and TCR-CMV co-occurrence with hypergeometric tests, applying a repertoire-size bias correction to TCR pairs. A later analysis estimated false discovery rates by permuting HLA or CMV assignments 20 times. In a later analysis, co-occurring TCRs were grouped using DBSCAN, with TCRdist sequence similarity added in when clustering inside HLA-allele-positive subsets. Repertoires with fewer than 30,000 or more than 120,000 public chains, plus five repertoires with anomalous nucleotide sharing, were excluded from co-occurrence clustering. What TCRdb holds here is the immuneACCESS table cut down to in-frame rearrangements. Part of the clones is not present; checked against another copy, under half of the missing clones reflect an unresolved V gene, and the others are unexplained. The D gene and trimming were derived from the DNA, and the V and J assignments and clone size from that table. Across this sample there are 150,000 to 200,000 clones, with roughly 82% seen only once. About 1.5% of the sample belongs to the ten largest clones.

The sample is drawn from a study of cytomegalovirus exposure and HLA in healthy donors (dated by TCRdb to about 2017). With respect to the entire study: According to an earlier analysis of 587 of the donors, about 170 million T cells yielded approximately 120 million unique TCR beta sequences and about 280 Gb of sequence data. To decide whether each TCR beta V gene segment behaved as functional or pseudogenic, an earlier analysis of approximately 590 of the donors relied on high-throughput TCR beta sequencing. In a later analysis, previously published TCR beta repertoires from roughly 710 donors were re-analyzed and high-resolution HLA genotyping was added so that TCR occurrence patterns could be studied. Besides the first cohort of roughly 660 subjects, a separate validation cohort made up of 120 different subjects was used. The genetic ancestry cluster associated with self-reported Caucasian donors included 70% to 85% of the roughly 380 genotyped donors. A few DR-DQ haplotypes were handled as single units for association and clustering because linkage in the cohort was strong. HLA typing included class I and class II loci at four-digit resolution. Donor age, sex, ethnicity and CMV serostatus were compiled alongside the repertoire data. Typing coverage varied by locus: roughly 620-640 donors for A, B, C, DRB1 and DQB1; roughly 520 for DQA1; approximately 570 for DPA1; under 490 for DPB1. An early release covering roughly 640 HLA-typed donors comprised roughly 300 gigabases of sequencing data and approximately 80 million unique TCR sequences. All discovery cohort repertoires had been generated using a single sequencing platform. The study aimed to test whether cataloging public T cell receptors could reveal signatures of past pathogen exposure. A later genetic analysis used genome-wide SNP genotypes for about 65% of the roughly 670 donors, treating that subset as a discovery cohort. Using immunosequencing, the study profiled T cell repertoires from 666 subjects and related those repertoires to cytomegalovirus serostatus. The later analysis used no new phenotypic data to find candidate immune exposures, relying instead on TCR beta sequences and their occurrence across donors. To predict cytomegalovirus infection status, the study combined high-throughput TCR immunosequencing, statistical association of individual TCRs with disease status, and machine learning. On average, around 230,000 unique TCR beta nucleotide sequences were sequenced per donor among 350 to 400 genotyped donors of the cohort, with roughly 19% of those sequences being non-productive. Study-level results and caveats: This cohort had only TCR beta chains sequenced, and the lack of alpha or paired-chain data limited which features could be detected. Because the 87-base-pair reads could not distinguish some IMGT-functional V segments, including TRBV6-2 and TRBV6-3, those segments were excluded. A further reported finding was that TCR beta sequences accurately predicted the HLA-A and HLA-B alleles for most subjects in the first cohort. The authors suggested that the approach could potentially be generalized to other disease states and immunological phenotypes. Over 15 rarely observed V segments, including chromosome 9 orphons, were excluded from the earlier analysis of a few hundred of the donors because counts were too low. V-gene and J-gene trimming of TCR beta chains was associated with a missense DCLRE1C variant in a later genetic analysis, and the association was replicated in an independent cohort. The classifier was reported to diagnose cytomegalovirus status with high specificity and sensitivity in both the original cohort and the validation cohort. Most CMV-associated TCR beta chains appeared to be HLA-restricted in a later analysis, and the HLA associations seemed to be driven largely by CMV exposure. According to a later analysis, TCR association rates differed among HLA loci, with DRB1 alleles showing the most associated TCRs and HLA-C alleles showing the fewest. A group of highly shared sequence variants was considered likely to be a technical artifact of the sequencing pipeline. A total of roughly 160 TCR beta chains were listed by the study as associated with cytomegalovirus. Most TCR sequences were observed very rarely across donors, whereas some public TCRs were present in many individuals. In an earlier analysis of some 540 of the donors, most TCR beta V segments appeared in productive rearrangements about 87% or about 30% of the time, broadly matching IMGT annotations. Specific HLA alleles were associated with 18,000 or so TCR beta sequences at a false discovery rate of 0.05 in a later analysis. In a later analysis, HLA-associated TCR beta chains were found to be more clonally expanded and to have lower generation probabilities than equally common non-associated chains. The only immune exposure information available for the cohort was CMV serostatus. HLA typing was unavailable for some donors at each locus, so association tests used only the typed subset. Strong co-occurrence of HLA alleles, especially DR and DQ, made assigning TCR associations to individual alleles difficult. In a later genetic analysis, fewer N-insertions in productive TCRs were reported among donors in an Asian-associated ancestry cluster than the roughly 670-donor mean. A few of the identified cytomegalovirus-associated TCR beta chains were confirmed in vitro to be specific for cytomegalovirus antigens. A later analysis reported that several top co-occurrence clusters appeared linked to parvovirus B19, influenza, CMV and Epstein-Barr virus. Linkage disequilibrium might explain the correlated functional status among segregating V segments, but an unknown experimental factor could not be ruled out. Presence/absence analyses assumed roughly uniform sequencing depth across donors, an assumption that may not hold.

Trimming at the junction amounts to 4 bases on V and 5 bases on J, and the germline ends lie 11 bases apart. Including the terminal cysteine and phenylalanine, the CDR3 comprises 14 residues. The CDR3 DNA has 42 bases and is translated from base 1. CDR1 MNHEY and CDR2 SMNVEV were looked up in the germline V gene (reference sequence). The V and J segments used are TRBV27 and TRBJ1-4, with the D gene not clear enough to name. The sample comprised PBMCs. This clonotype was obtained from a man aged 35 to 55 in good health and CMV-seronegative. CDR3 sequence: CASSWWTGNEKLFF. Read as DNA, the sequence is TGTGCCAGCAGTTGGTGGACTGGAAATGAAAAACTGTTTTTT.